Sequencing of this T cell receptor beta chain was carried out in a study of blood T cell repertoires in COVID-19. Study information: The United States, Italy and Spain provided the acute and convalescent COVID-19 samples.

The age range of participants was 18 to 89 years, with residence in around 22 US areas. Grouping used clinical history reported by participants in a survey and questionnaire. CDR3 size: 14 residues. The germline V gene encodes CDR1 SEHNR and CDR2 FQNEAQ (reference sequence). V dropped 5 bases and J dropped 10 bases, with 15 bases sitting between them. Generated by immunoSEQ multiplex PCR, the TCRdb table keeps only in-frame clones and is missing some. The table shows a few hundred thousand clones, with about 88% occurring only once. V is TRBV7-9 and J is TRBJ1-6, with TRBD1 as a possible D gene (5 bases). The sample taken for sequencing was PBMCs or T cells enriched from blood (not recorded which). The clonotype was recovered from a woman aged 25 to 39 who had recovered from COVID-19. The CDR3 loop reads CASSPSGGNSPLHF. DNA for the CDR3: TGTGCCAGCAGCCCATCCGGGGGGAACTCACCCCTCCACTTT.